Listed below are T cell receptor beta chains from one sample, sequenced in a study of T cells after yellow fever vaccination. MiXCR was run by TCRdb on the 5' RACE reads, yielding one entry per CDR3 protein. The sample yields roughly 140,000 distinct CDR3 sequences, 7.7% seen once. The sequenced sample was CD4+ T cells sorted from PBMCs, obtained 5 days after the yellow fever booster vaccination. These receptors all come from a man aged 25 to 45 who received the YFV17D yellow fever vaccine. Both conserved end residues are part of each CDR3. The D gene is left open where the match is weak. Size is stated for part of the rows, as once, few or many counts, or as a class when the clone is expanded.

J gene | D gene | clone size | V gene | CDR3 DNA | CDR3 protein
TRBJ2-3 | TRBD2 | many | TRBV5-1 | TGCGCCAGCAGCGACGGGACTAGCGAATTCACAGATACGCAGTATTTT | CASSDGTSEFTDTQYF
TRBJ2-7 | NA | many | TRBV7-2 | TGTGCCAGCAGCTTGGGGGTTTGGGGCTACGAGCAGTACTTC | CASSLGVWGYEQYF
TRBJ2-3 | NA | many | TRBV5-4 | TGTGCCAGCAGGCGGGCCGGCACAGATACGCAGTATTTT | CASRRAGTDTQYF
TRBJ2-5 | TRBD1 | NA | TRBV19 | TGTGCCAGTGCACAGGGGCCTTCAGGGGAGACCCAGTACTTC | CASAQGPSGETQYF
TRBJ2-7 | NA | many | TRBV14 | TGTGCCAGCAGCCAAGATGGAGGGCGGGACTTTACCTACGAGCAGTACTTC | CASSQDGGRDFTYEQYF
TRBJ1-1 | NA | few | TRBV5-5 | TGTGCCAGCCTCCTCGTCGGGGTCACTGAAGCTTTCTTT | CASLLVGVTEAFF
TRBJ2-1 | NA | many | TRBV20-1 | TGCAGTGCACCGGACTCCTACAATGAGCAGTTCTTC | CSAPDSYNEQFF
TRBJ2-1 | NA | many | TRBV12-3/TRBV12-4 | TGTGCCAGCAGGCCCCATCGGTCTAATGAGCAGTTCTTC | CASRPHRSNEQFF
TRBJ2-1 | TRBD1 | many | TRBV18 | TGTGCCAGCTCAGAATCGACAGGGGGCAATGAGCAGTTCTTC | CASSESTGGNEQFF
TRBJ2-1 | NA | few | TRBV7-9 | TGTGCCAGCACCGGGGGGCGCGGGAATGAGCAGTTCTTC | CASTGGRGNEQFF
TRBJ2-1 | NA | many | TRBV20-1 | TGCAGTGCTAGAGCTGGGGGGTACAATGAGCAGTTCTTC | CSARAGGYNEQFF
TRBJ2-3 | NA | few | TRBV7-2 | TGTGCCAGCAGCCCACGGGGCGGAGGGAGAGGTACAGATACGCAGTATTTT | CASSPRGGGRGTDTQYF
TRBJ2-1 | NA | many | TRBV12-3/TRBV12-4 | TGTGCCAGCAGAGCATACAATGAGCAGTTCTTC | CASRAYNEQFF
TRBJ2-5 | NA | many | TRBV7-2 | TGTGCCAGCAGCTTGCAGGGGTACCAAGAGACCCAGTACTTC | CASSLQGYQETQYF
TRBJ2-3 | NA | few | TRBV29-1 | TGCAGCGTTGGCCCGTCCGGGAGCACAGATACGCAGTATTTT | CSVGPSGSTDTQYF
TRBJ2-3 | NA | many | TRBV20-1 | TGCAGTGCTAGCATGGACCTGGGGACGCAGTATTTT | CSASMDLGTQYF
TRBJ2-5 | NA | many | TRBV9 | TGTGCCAGCAGCGTAGGGGGGCAAGAGACCCAGTACTTC | CASSVGGQETQYF
TRBJ2-2 | TRBD1 | many | TRBV5-1 | TGCGCCAGCAGCTTGGTGGACAGGGATGCCGGGGAGCTGTTTTTT | CASSLVDRDAGELFF
TRBJ2-1 | TRBD2 | many | TRBV20-1 | TGCAGTGCTAGCGTACCTAGCGGGACCAATGAGCAGTTCTTC | CSASVPSGTNEQFF
TRBJ2-7 | NA | many | TRBV27 | TGTGCCAGCAGTTTGCAACTAGCTACCCACGAGCAGTACTTC | CASSLQLATHEQYF